These T cell receptor beta chains were read from a single sample in a study of sequential checkpoint blockade in melanoma. Sequencing used immunoSEQ multiplex PCR; TCRdb keeps in-frame clones, though not all of them. The data hold some 9,300 clones, with approximately 82% observed a single time. Material: CD8+ T cells sorted from blood (inferred from file names), obtained from a patient given nivolumab and ipilimumab in sequence. Receptors were obtained from a human donor with melanoma. The CDR3 runs from the conserved cysteine through the conserved F or W. The order of the fields is J gene, clone size, V gene, D gene, CDR3 protein, CDR3 DNA. D genes are given only for firm matches. Clone sizes are given selectively: once, few, many, or a class where the clone is expanded.

>TRBJ2-7|NA|TRBV7-3|TRBD1
CASSLSQGSSYEQYF
TGTGCCAGCAGCTTATCACAGGGGTCGTCCTACGAGCAGTACTTC
>TRBJ2-7|once|TRBV27|NA
CASSLSMSRDEQYF
TGTGCCAGCAGTTTATCAATGAGTAGAGACGAGCAGTACTTC
>TRBJ1-2|once|TRBV9|NA
CASSGTGTLVGYTF
TGTGCCAGCAGCGGGACCGGGACACTGGTCGGCTACACCTTC
>TRBJ2-7|once|TRBV15|TRBD1
CATSRGQGYDIEQYF
TGTGCCACCAGCAGAGGACAGGGGTATGATATCGAGCAGTACTTC
>TRBJ2-7|NA|TRBV2|NA
CASSVSRGPYEQYF
TGTGCCAGCAGTGTATCGCGGGGACCCTACGAGCAGTACTTC
>TRBJ1-2|NA|TRBV11-2|NA
CASLGGGDGYTF
TGTGCCAGCTTGGGGGGTGGGGATGGCTACACCTTC
>TRBJ1-4|NA|TRBV5-4|NA
CASWEWGSYEKLFF
TGTGCCAGCTGGGAGTGGGGTAGTTATGAAAAACTGTTTTTT
>TRBJ2-5|NA|TRBV30|TRBD2
CAWTYLTGGEETQYF
TGTGCCTGGACCTACCTGACGGGGGGAGAGGAGACCCAGTACTTC
>TRBJ1-1|NA|TRBV2|TRBD1
CASLGQGWTEAFF
TGTGCCAGCCTCGGACAGGGTTGGACTGAAGCTTTCTTT
>TRBJ2-7|NA|TRBV5-1|TRBD2
CASSSGLASREQYF
TGCGCCAGCAGCTCGGGACTAGCCTCCCGCGAGCAGTACTTC
>TRBJ2-5|NA|TRBV7-9|TRBD2
CASSLGGREETQYF
TGTGCCAGCAGCTTAGGCGGGAGGGAAGAGACCCAGTACTTC
>TRBJ2-1|NA|TRBV11-2|TRBD1
CASSLTGGPYNEQFF
TGTGCCAGCAGCTTGACAGGGGGGCCCTACAATGAGCAGTTCTTC
>TRBJ2-7|NA|TRBV6-5|NA
CASSSLNSYEQYF
TGTGCCAGCAGCTCTCTAAACTCCTACGAGCAGTACTTC
>TRBJ2-3|NA|TRBV15|NA
CATSSGGSTDTQYF
TGTGCCACCAGCTCAGGGGGGAGCACAGATACGCAGTATTTT
>TRBJ2-7|NA|TRBV2|NA
CASSDGTQYEQYF
TGTGCCAGCAGTGATGGGACACAATACGAGCAGTACTTC
>TRBJ2-7|NA|TRBV28|NA
CASSLGGYEQYF
TGTGCCAGCAGTTTGGGAGGATACGAGCAGTACTTC
>TRBJ2-5|NA|TRBV6-5|TRBD2
CASSYSLRGGETQYF
TGTGCCAGCAGTTACTCCTTGCGGGGGGGAGAGACCCAGTACTTC
>TRBJ2-5|NA|TRBV2|NA
CASSEGFSALETQYF
TGTGCCAGCAGTGAAGGGTTTAGCGCTTTGGAGACCCAGTACTTC
>TRBJ1-4|NA|TRBV25-1|NA
CATAGVRDEKLFF
TGTGCCACCGCGGGGGTCCGAGATGAAAAACTGTTTTTT
>TRBJ2-5|NA|TRBV7-2|TRBD2
CASSPWTSGSQETQYF
TGTGCCAGCAGCCCCTGGACTAGCGGGAGCCAAGAGACCCAGTACTTC
>TRBJ2-1|NA|TRBV19|NA
CASGNTGFGSYNEQFF
TGTGCCAGTGGAAATACAGGGTTCGGGTCCTACAATGAGCAGTTCTTC
>TRBJ2-7|few|TRBV5-1|TRBD2
CASRKREGYEQYF
TGCGCCAGCAGAAAGCGGGAGGGATACGAGCAGTACTTC
>TRBJ2-1|once|TRBV5-1|TRBD2
CASSLRLAGEWGSYNEQFF
TGCGCCAGCAGCTTGAGGCTAGCGGGAGAGTGGGGCTCCTACAATGAGCAGTTCTTC
>TRBJ2-7|NA|TRBV6-1|NA
CASSEWGTYEQYF
TGTGCCAGCTCTGAATGGGGGACTTACGAGCAGTACTTC
>TRBJ2-5|NA|TRBV27|TRBD1
CASSLTGGAETQYF
TGTGCCAGCAGTTTGACAGGGGGCGCGGAGACCCAGTACTTC
>TRBJ1-5|few|TRBV5-6|NA
CASSLGGTSNQPQHF
TGTGCCAGCAGCTTAGGGGGTACGAGCAATCAGCCCCAGCATTTT
>TRBJ1-1|NA|TRBV6-1|NA
CASRAPEDTEAFF
TGTGCCAGCAGGGCCCCAGAGGACACTGAAGCTTTCTTT
>TRBJ2-7|large|TRBV14|TRBD2
CASSHLTQGLGEQYF
TGTGCCAGCAGCCACCTAACCCAAGGACTAGGCGAGCAGTACTTC
>TRBJ1-1|NA|TRBV19|NA
CASSMEGATEAFF
TGTGCCAGTAGTATGGAAGGGGCCACTGAAGCTTTCTTT
>TRBJ2-5|once|TRBV30|TRBD1
CAWTERTGEETQYF
TGTGCCTGGACCGAACGGACAGGGGAAGAGACCCAGTACTTC
>TRBJ2-5|NA|TRBV12-5|TRBD1
CASGSLGGRETQYF
TGTGCTAGTGGTTCCCTAGGGGGCAGAGAGACCCAGTACTTC
>TRBJ2-1|NA|TRBV7-9|TRBD2
CASSSRDYDEQFF
TGTGCCAGCAGCTCCCGGGACTACGATGAGCAGTTCTTC
>TRBJ2-3|NA|TRBV7-7|NA
CASSMTGWDTDTQYF
TGTGCTAGCAGCATGACAGGATGGGACACAGATACGCAGTATTTT
>TRBJ1-2|NA|TRBV30|NA
CAWSEGGVGYTF
TGTGCCTGGAGTGAGGGAGGGGTCGGCTACACCTTC
>TRBJ1-5|once|TRBV7-6|NA
CASSSSGALNQPQHF
TGTGCCAGCAGCTCCTCTGGGGCGCTCAATCAGCCCCAGCATTTT
>TRBJ2-7|NA|TRBV19|TRBD2
CASKFQAGAYEQYF
TGTGCCAGTAAGTTTCAAGCGGGAGCCTACGAGCAGTACTTC
>TRBJ2-2|NA|TRBV27|TRBD1
CASSPRDRGGAGELFF
TGTGCCAGCAGTCCCCGGGACAGGGGAGGTGCCGGGGAGCTGTTTTTT
>TRBJ2-3|NA|TRBV19|TRBD1
CATEGTGGIWTQYF
TGTGCCACTGAGGGGACAGGGGGAATTTGGACGCAGTATTTT
>TRBJ2-5|NA|TRBV9|TRBD2
CASSVGLAGEETQYF
TGTGCCAGCAGCGTAGGATTAGCGGGAGAAGAGACCCAGTACTTC
>TRBJ2-7|NA|TRBV27|TRBD1
CASSLLTGSSYEQYF
TGTGCCAGCAGCCTATTGACAGGGAGCTCCTACGAGCAGTACTTC
>TRBJ2-1|few|TRBV12-5|TRBD1
CASGLGDRDDEQFF
TGTGCTAGTGGTTTGGGGGACAGGGACGATGAGCAGTTCTTC
>TRBJ2-7|NA|TRBV13|NA
CASSLDGNEQYF
TGTGCCAGCAGCTTAGACGGGAACGAGCAGTACTTC
>TRBJ1-1|NA|TRBV5-6|NA
CASSLAEATEAFF
TGTGCCAGCAGCTTAGCGGAGGCCACTGAAGCTTTCTTT
>TRBJ2-1|NA|TRBV7-3|NA
CASSLGLTDYNEQFF
TGTGCCAGCAGCTTAGGGCTCACGGATTACAATGAGCAGTTCTTC
>TRBJ1-1|NA|TRBV4-3|TRBD1
CASSRTGGTEAFF
TGCGCCAGCAGCCGTACAGGGGGCACTGAAGCTTTCTTT
>TRBJ2-7|NA|TRBV11-1|TRBD2
CASSFPGGPYEQYF
TGTGCCAGCAGCTTTCCGGGAGGGCCGTACGAGCAGTACTTC
>TRBJ1-5|NA|TRBV5-6|NA
CASSLRSQWNQPQHF
TGTGCCAGCAGCTTGAGGAGCCAGTGGAATCAGCCCCAGCATTTT